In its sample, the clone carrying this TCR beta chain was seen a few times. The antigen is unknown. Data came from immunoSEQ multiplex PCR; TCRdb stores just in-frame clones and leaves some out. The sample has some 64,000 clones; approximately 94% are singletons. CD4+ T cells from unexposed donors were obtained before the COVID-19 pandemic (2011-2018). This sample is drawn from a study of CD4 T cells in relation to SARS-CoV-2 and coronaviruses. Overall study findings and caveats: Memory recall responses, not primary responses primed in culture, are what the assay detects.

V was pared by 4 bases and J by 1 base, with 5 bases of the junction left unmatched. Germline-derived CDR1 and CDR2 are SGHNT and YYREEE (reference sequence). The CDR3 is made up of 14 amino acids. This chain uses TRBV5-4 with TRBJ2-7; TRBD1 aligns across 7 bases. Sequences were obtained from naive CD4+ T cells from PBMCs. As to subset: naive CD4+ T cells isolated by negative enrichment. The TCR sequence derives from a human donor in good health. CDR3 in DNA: TGTGCCAGCAGCCAAGGACAGGTTTCCTACGAGCAGTACTTC. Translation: CASSQGQVSYEQYF.